This paragraph covers one T cell receptor (beta chain) sequence. The data originate from a study of blood T cell repertoires in COVID-19. Study-wide background: Donors in the United States, Italy and Spain gave samples during acute or convalescent COVID-19. PBMCs, B-cell-depleted T cells, or T cells provided the cDNA or gDNA that made up the material.

Germline V gene sequence: CDR1 SGHDN, CDR2 FVKESK. Trimming removed 3 bases at V and 11 bases at J, with 16 bases between. The CDR3 runs to 13 residues. Authors' processing steps: The authors estimated nucleated cell counts from reference gene primer amplification. The assay was immunoSEQ multiplex PCR, and TCRdb's table has in-frame clones only and misses some. The D gene and trimming were derived from the DNA, and the V and J assignments and clone size from that table. This sample has 300,000 or so clones, with about nine tenths found just once. Specimen: peripheral blood. This chain uses TRBV14 with TRBJ1-1; TRBD1 might be the D (5 bases). This clonotype originated in a woman in her thirties or forties with acute or convalescent COVID-19. The CDR3 DNA sequence: TGTGCCAGCAGCCATCGACCGACCCAGGGCGCTTTCTTT. Residues: CASSHRPTQGAFF.